This T cell receptor (beta chain) is from a study of T cell responses to AZD1222 COVID-19 vaccine. Study results and limitations: The study found Spike-specific TCR breadth and depth rose after two AZD1222 doses. The CD4 TCRs associated with vaccination extended across spike and predominated at 160-218 and 743-854. Samples come after the peak T cell response, not at day 14.

Profiling relied on immunoSEQ multiplex PCR, and the TCRdb table lists in-frame clones only, not all of them. The table includes about 140,000 clones, 90% detected once. As for this clone: Its specificity is not known.

Sequencing was performed on peripheral blood, taken on day 0 of AZD1222 vaccination. This clonotype was obtained from an adult in good health.

This CDR3 is CASSVKHPSALVHRARRETQYF. The CDR3 region has the DNA TGTGCCAGCAGCGTAAAGCACCCGAGTGCTTTGGTTCACCGGGCCAGACGAGAGACCCAGTACTTC. The chain joins TRBV9 to TRBJ2-5, with D uncertain. V was trimmed by 1 base and J by 4 bases, leaving 35 bases between them. The CDR3 is 22 residues long. Germline V gene data show CDR1 as SGDLS and CDR2 as YYNGEE.